One and the same sample provided the 24 T cell receptor beta chains below, sequenced in a study of neurological immune-mediated disorders. The time point here: longitudinal time-point 3. TCRdb used MiXCR to reprocess the 5' RACE reads, holding one entry per CDR3 protein. The sample has roughly 45,000 distinct CDR3 sequences; about 13% are singletons. Material for sequencing was PBMCs. These receptor sequences come from a young man in good health.

This clonotype was detected ten times or more. In DNA, the CDR3 is TGTGCCAGCAGTGTTAACATCGTGGACAGGGTGTCAGGAAACACCATATATTTT. Its translation is CASSVNIVDRVSGNTIYF. V usage is TRBV28 and J usage is TRBJ1-3, with 8 bases lining up with TRBD1. Germline-derived CDR1 and CDR2 are MDHEN and SYDVKM. This CDR3 is built from 18 residues. The V segment lost 5 bases and the J segment 4 bases; nucleotides outside the gene matches: 16. The whole variable domain, filled in from reference TRBV28 and TRBJ1-3, reads DVKVTQSSRYLVKRTGEKVFLECVQDMDHENMFWYRQDPGLGLRLIYFSYDVKMKEKGDIPEGYSVSREKKERFSLILESASTNQTSMYLCASSVNIVDRVSGNTIYFGEGSWLTVV.

This clonotype was seen at least ten times. The rearrangement uses TRBV20-1 and TRBJ2-7; D perhaps matches TRBD2 (5 bases). Germline lookup yields CDR1 DFQATT and CDR2 SNEGSKA (reference sequence). This CDR3 is 14 amino acids long. Trimming stripped 5 bases from V and 2 bases from J, with 16 bases between. For the CDR3, the DNA is TGCAGTGCTCGGGGTGACGGAGGAACCTACGAGCAGTACTTC. It is translated as CSARGDGGTYEQYF.

This clonotype appeared many times. The rearrangement joins TRBV21-1 to TRBJ1-4; the tabulated D call, TRBD1, remains unverified against the DNA. TRBV21-1 is marked as a pseudogene. The CDR3 consists of 21 residues. CDR3 nucleotide sequence: TGTGCCAGCAGCGCCCAGCGGGGGACACACAGGGGGTGCCGATTGGATGAAAAACTGTTTTTT. Translating it yields CASSAQRGTHRGCRLDEKLFF.

This clonotype was found many times. The chain joins TRBV29-1 to TRBJ1-2; 8 bases line up with TRBD1. The germline gives CDR1 SQVTM, CDR2 ANQGSEA. J gave up 3 bases and V 6 bases, and 9 bases lay outside the gene matches. This CDR3 spans 14 amino acids. CDR3 nucleotide sequence: TGCAGCGTCCGAGGACAGGGAGGGGACTATGGCTACACCTTC. Its protein product is CSVRGQGGDYGYTF.

Many counts were recorded for this clonotype. The V call is TRBV20-1, the J call TRBJ2-4, with D possibly being TRBD1 or TRBD2 (5 bases each). The CDR3 has 15 amino acids. The germline gives CDR1 DFQATT, CDR2 SNEGSKA (reference sequence). V was clipped by 6 bases and J by 0 bases, with 15 bases between them. The CDR3 DNA reads TGCAGTGCACCGAGTTTTGGGGGAGCCAAAAACATTCAGTACTTC. This gives the protein CSAPSFGGAKNIQYF.

This clonotype was picked up many times. The chain carries TRBV27 and TRBJ2-1; 7 bases match TRBD2. CDR1 is MNHEY, CDR2 SMNVEV, per germline (reference sequence). The CDR3 runs 18 residues. With V trimmed by 6 bases and J by 3 bases, 17 bases remained unmatched. The CDR3 DNA reads as TGTGCCAGCAGCTCCATTCTAACGACTAGCCCTAACTACAATGAGCAGTTCTTC. Translating it yields CASSSILTTSPNYNEQFF.

This clonotype has a count of ten or more. The chain recombines TRBV6-5 with TRBJ1-1; 10 positions match TRBD1. The CDR3 runs to 15 residues. Germline values: CDR1 MNHEY, CDR2 SVGAGI. V shed 8 bases, J shed 3 bases, and the junction held 9 bases outside the gene matches. CDR3 nucleotides: TGTGCCAGCGGACGGACAGGGGGATGGGACACTGAAGCTTTCTTT. Encoded protein: CASGRTGGWDTEAFF.

The sample holds many counts of this clonotype. J is TRBJ2-5 and V is TRBV14; TRBD1 matches at 9 bases. The CDR3 is 15 residues long. The V gene's germline CDR1 is SGHDN and CDR2 FVKESK. V lost 5 bases to trimming and J lost 5 bases; unmatched junction nucleotides: 9. The CDR3 bases are TGTGCCAGCAGCTGGGGACAGGGAGGAAGCGAGACCCAGTACTTC. It encodes CASSWGQGGSETQYF.

The table lists this clonotype with a few counts. The chain employs TRBV15 and TRBJ2-3, with TRBD2 identical over 11 bases. This CDR3 is 18 amino acids long. Looked up from germline, CDR1 is LNHNV and CDR2 is YYDKDF (reference sequence). Losses at the gene ends were 1 base for V and 0 bases for J; bases not matched to a gene: 6. CDR3: CATSRGGTSGSSTDTQYF. CDR3 nucleotide sequence: TGTGCCACCAGCAGAGGTGGGACTAGCGGTTCTAGCACAGATACGCAGTATTTT.

In this sample, this clonotype turned up many times. The genes are TRBV12-3 or TRBV12-4 and TRBJ2-1; 7 positions agree with TRBD1. V lost 4 bases and J lost 7; bases outside the gene matches: 7. This CDR3 contains 14 residues. The CDR3 protein is CASSSRQGINEQFF. CDR3 coding DNA: TGTGCCAGCAGTTCCCGACAGGGAATAAATGAGCAGTTCTTC.

In this sample, this clonotype turned up many times. The chain is built from TRBV18 and TRBJ2-1; D gene uncertain. Germline values: CDR1 KGHSH, CDR2 LQKENI. The ends were cut back, 3 bases at V and 4 bases at J, with 7 bases in the middle. This CDR3 comprises 13 residues. The CDR3 sequence: CASSPESYNEQFF. The CDR3 nucleotides are TGTGCCAGCTCACCGGAATCGTACAATGAGCAGTTCTTC.

In its sample, this clonotype was seen many times. This chain connects TRBV10-2 to TRBJ2-7; D tentatively fits TRBD1 or TRBD2 (5 bases each). This CDR3 has 16 residues. Germline-derived CDR1 and CDR2 are WSHSY and SAAADI. The V end was cut by 1 base, the J end by 4 bases, with 17 bases between. In DNA, the CDR3 is TGCGCCAGCAGTGAGTGGCCATCCGGGGACGTGTACGAGCAGTACTTC. Its protein is CASSEWPSGDVYEQYF.

This clonotype was recorded at least ten times. J is TRBJ2-3 and V is TRBV4-2; a possible D gene is TRBD2 (6 bases). Germline V gene data show CDR1 as LGHNA and CDR2 as YNFKEQ. The V end was cut by 2 bases, the J end by 3 bases, with 15 bases between. This CDR3 has 16 residues. The CDR3 spells CASSQMVIAVTDTQYF. As DNA, the CDR3 is TGTGCCAGCAGCCAAATGGTAATAGCGGTAACAGATACGCAGTATTTT.

This clonotype was counted at least ten times. The rearrangement links TRBV5-1 to TRBJ2-1, with 14 bases that match TRBD2. CDR3 size: 16 residues. Germline loops: CDR1 SGHRS, CDR2 YFSETQ. V shed 4 bases and J 7 bases; nucleotides not matched to a gene: 7. CDR3 DNA: TGCGCCAGCAGCCCAGGACTAGCGGGAGGCAGGAATGAGCAGTTCTTC. It is translated as CASSPGLAGGRNEQFF.

This clonotype was recorded many times. The V gene is TRBV5-1, the J gene TRBJ1-1; D uncertain. The CDR3 loop spans 12 amino acids. Germline CDR1 and CDR2: SGHRS and YFSETQ. Trimming left V 0 bases short and J 8 bases short, with 8 bases between. As DNA, the CDR3 is TGCGCCAGCAGCTTGGAGGCCAGGGAAGCTTTCTTT. It codes for CASSLEAREAFF.

This clonotype was picked up many times. The V and J genes are TRBV7-9 and TRBJ2-1; D not resolved. Trimming removed 5 bases from V and 11 bases from J, with 13 bases in between. Germline V lookup: CDR1 SEHNR, CDR2 FQNEAQ (reference sequence). CDR3 size: 12 residues. CDR3 in amino acids: CASSQGLGKQFF. CDR3 DNA: TGTGCCAGCAGCCAAGGTTTGGGGAAGCAGTTCTTC.

This clonotype has ten or more counts. The gene calls are TRBV3-1 and TRBJ2-7; TRBD2 agrees at 7 bases. Germline CDR1 and CDR2: LGHDT and YNNKEL (reference sequence). The CDR3 runs 11 residues. J lost 7 bases, V lost 3 bases, and 0 bases had no gene match. The CDR3 loop reads CASSQGGEQYF. The CDR3, as DNA: TGTGCCAGCAGCCAGGGGGGGGAGCAGTACTTC.

A word on this clonotype: Possible read error: a much larger clone is one base away. The chain couples TRBV4-2 to TRBJ2-3; D gene uncertain. V was cut by 6 bases and J by 6 bases, with 13 bases left in between. The CDR3 is made up of 13 amino acids. CDR1 is LGHNA and CDR2 is YNFKEQ in the germline V gene. The CDR3 DNA is TGTGCCAGCAGACGAGACCCCGACGATACGCAGTATTTT. Translated: CASRRDPDDTQYF.

The CDR3 DNA follows: TGTGCCATCAGTGAGTCGATGCGAGACGCGGGGTACGAGCAGTACTTC. Protein sequence: CAISESMRDAGYEQYF. The V and J genes are TRBV10-3 and TRBJ2-7; D perhaps matches TRBD2 (6 bases). Germline V CDR1 and CDR2: ENHRY, SYGVKD. V dropped 0 bases and J dropped 4 bases, with 16 bases sitting between them. The CDR3 contains 16 residues.

This clonotype has only one observation. This may stem from a read error, because a much larger clone lies one nucleotide away. The chain recombines TRBV20-1 with TRBJ2-3; the D gene is possibly TRBD2 (5 bases). V shed 2 bases and J shed 2 bases, with 23 bases lying between them. Germline V lookup: CDR1 DFQATT, CDR2 SNEGSKA (reference sequence). The length of the CDR3 is 18 residues. The CDR3 nucleotides read TGCAGTGCTAGAAGACGAGCGGTAGTGAATCTTGCCACAGATACGCAGTATTTT. This encodes CSARRRAVVNLATDTQYF.

This clonotype was counted at least ten times. CDR3 nucleotide sequence: TGCGCCAGCGCCGCTGTCAGCGGAAACACCGGGGAGCTGTTTTTT. As protein: CASAAVSGNTGELFF. The chain employs TRBV5-1 and TRBJ2-2; the D gene is possibly TRBD2 (5 bases). The CDR3 covers 15 residues. From germline, CDR1 is SGHRS and CDR2 YFSETQ. The V and J ends lost 7 bases and 2 bases respectively, with 15 bases between them.

The table lists this clonotype with many counts. The rearrangement links TRBV3-1 to TRBJ1-5; D possibly corresponds to TRBD1 (6 bases). Deletions cut 1 base from V and 1 base from J, with 8 bases between. Germline-derived CDR1 and CDR2 are LGHDT and YNNKEL (reference sequence). The CDR3 is 15 amino acids. The CDR3 here is CASSQGGRSNQPQHF. The DNA for the CDR3 is TGTGCCAGCAGCCAAGGGGGGCGAAGCAATCAGCCCCAGCATTTT.

This clonotype was detected many times. J is TRBJ2-1 and V is TRBV7-9; D might be TRBD1 (6 bases). Germline values: CDR1 SEHNR, CDR2 FQNEAQ (reference sequence). The CDR3 has 15 residues. V was cut by 11 bases and J by 3 bases, with 20 bases left in between. CDR3 amino acids: CAGSDGGVVYNEQFF. The CDR3 DNA reads TGTGCCGGAAGCGATGGGGGCGTCGTCTACAATGAGCAGTTCTTC.

This clonotype appeared many times. This chain links TRBV29-1 with TRBJ1-1; tentative D call: TRBD1 (5 bases). Germline CDR1 is SQVTM and CDR2 is ANQGSEA. The V end was cut by 6 bases, the J end by 0 bases, with 8 bases between. The length of the CDR3 is 12 residues. CDR3: CSVLGVNTEAFF. Written as DNA, the CDR3 is TGCAGCGTCCTAGGGGTGAACACTGAAGCTTTCTTT.